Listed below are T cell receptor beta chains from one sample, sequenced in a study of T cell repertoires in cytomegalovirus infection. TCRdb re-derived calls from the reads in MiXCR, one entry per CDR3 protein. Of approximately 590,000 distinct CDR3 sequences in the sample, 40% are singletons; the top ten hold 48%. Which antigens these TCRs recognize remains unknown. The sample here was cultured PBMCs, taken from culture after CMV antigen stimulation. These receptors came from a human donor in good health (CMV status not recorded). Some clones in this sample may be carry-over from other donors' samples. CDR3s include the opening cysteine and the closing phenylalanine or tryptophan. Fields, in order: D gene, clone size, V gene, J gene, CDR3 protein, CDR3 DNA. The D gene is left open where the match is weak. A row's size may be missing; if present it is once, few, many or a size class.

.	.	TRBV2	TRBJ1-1	CASMYNTEAFF	TGTGCCAGCATGTATAACACTGAAGCTTTCTTT
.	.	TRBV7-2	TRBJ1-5	CASSWTGEQPQHF	TGTGCCAGCAGCTGGACTGGGGAACAGCCCCAGCATTTT
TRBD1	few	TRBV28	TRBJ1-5	CASSPRRGDQPQHF	TGTGCCAGCAGTCCCCGCAGGGGGGATCAGCCCCAGCATTTT
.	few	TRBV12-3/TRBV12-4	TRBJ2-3	CASSYGTGVDTQYF	TGTGCCAGCAGTTATGGAACTGGGGTGGATACGCAGTATTTT
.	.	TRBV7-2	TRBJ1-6	CASTLEFYNSPLHF	TGTGCCAGCACCCTGGAATTCTATAATTCACCCCTCCACTTT
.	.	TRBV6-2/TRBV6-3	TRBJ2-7	CASRLSGRGVGEQYF	TGTGCCAGCAGGCTAAGCGGGCGAGGGGTCGGCGAGCAGTACTTC
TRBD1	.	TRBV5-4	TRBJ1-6	CASSQGRDSDTSPLHF	TGTGCCAGCAGCCAAGGCCGGGACAGTGATACTTCACCCCTCCACTTT
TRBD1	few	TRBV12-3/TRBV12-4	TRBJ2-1	CASTPDRGSGWFF	TGTGCCAGCACCCCCGACAGGGGTTCGGGGTGGTTCTTC
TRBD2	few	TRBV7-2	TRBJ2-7	CASSLSGNAYEQYF	TGTGCCAGCAGCCTTAGCGGGAACGCCTACGAGCAGTACTTC
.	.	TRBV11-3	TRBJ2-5	CASSLSAGDETQYF	TGTGCCAGCAGCTTATCGGCAGGGGACGAGACCCAGTACTTC
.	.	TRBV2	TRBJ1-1	CATRTALGREAFF	TGTGCCACTCGGACAGCCCTTGGACGTGAAGCTTTCTTT
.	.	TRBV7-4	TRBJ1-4	CASSLGIGGYEKPFF	TGTGCCAGCAGCTTAGGCATCGGCGGTTATGAAAAACCGTTTTTT
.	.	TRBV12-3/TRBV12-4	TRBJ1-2	CAVRQGGGSYTF	TGTGCCGTTAGGCAGGGAGGTGGAAGCTACACCTTC
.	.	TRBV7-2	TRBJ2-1	CARSSRGARFDEQFF	TGTGCCAGAAGTTCCCGGGGGGCAAGGTTCGATGAGCAGTTCTTC
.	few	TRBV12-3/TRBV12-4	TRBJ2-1	CASSLRGDGEQFF	TGTGCCAGCAGTTTAAGAGGGGACGGTGAGCAGTTCTTC
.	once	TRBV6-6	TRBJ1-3	CASSQRGTSSLGNTIYF	TGTGCCAGCAGTCAGAGGGGGACTTCCTCTCTAGGAAACACCATATATTTT
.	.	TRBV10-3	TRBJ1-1	CAALPLGTGRLNTEAFF	TGTGCCGCCCTCCCCTTGGGTACAGGACGATTGAACACTGAAGCTTTCTTT
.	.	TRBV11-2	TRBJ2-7	CASSVWTAYEQYF	TGTGCCAGCAGCGTATGGACAGCCTACGAGCAGTACTTC
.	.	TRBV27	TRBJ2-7	CASREGGSSYEQYF	TGTGCCAGCCGGGAAGGGGGGAGCTCCTACGAGCAGTACTTC
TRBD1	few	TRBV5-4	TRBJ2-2	CASSMTGLLAGELFF	TGTGCCAGCAGCATGACAGGGCTTTTAGCCGGGGAGCTGTTTTTT
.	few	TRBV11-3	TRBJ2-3	CASSPGAGEGQGYTQYF	TGTGCCAGCAGCCCAGGGGCCGGAGAGGGGCAAGGATATACGCAGTATTTT
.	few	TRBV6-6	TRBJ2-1	CASSYSSGPNEQFF	TGTGCCAGCAGTTACTCTTCGGGGCCCAATGAGCAGTTCTTC
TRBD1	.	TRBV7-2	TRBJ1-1	CASTLGRGRLAFF	TGTGCCAGCACCCTAGGCAGGGGGCGCCTGGCTTTCTTT
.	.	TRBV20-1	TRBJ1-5	CSASSQVRNQPQHF	TGCAGTGCTAGTAGCCAGGTGCGCAATCAGCCCCAGCATTTT
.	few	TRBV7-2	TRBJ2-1	CASSPILGRGSNEQFF	TGTGCCAGCAGCCCTATACTAGGACGGGGTTCCAATGAGCAGTTCTTC
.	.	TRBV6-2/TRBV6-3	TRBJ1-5	CASSRAKHSNQPQHF	TGTGCCAGCAGTAGGGCGAAACATTCCAATCAGCCCCAGCATTTT
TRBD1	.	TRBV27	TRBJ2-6	CASSFGQGWANVLTF	TGTGCCAGCAGTTTCGGACAGGGGTGGGCCAACGTCCTGACTTTC
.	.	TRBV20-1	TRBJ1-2	CSARDRETARLF	TGCAGTGCTAGAGATCGTGAGACAGCGCGTCTCTTC
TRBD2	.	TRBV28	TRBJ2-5	CASSYQRGGNLGTQYF	TGTGCCAGCAGTTACCAGCGGGGGGGAAACCTAGGGACCCAGTACTTC
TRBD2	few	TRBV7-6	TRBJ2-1	CASSLARGDGLNNEQFF	TGTGCCAGCAGCTTAGCACGGGGGGATGGACTTAACAATGAGCAGTTCTTC
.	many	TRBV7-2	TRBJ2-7	CASSLDVGAYEQYF	TGTGCCAGCAGCTTAGACGTCGGAGCCTACGAGCAGTACTTC
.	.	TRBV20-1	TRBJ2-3	CSARNGDTQYF	TGCAGTGCTAGAAACGGGGATACGCAGTATTTT
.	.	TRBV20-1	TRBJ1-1	CSARNEGTEAFF	TGCAGTGCTAGAAATGAAGGCACTGAAGCTTTCTTT
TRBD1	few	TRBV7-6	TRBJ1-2	CASSNDRVILGSNYGYTF	TGTGCCAGCAGCAATGACAGGGTAATCCTTGGGTCCAACTATGGCTACACCTTC
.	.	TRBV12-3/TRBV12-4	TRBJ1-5	CASSFGGMSQPQHF	TGTGCCAGCAGTTTTGGAGGGATGAGTCAGCCCCAGCATTTT
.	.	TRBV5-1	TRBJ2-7	CASSLTPPLLYEQYF	TGCGCCAGCAGCTTAACCCCGCCTCTTCTCTACGAGCAGTACTTC
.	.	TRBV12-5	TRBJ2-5	CASVRGLQETQYF	TGTGCTAGTGTAAGGGGCCTCCAAGAGACCCAGTACTTC
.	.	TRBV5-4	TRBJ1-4	CASSLNRFDEKLFF	TGTGCCAGCAGCTTGAACAGGTTTGATGAAAAACTGTTTTTT
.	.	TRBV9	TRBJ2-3	CASSPKERGTDTQYF	TGTGCCAGCAGCCCTAAGGAGCGGGGCACAGATACGCAGTATTTT
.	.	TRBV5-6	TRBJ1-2	CASSLAPGVGGYTF	TGTGCCAGCAGCTTAGCCCCAGGGGTTGGAGGCTACACCTTC
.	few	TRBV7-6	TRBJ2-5	CASSLAVGGGETQYF	TGTGCCAGCAGCTTAGCCGTGGGGGGAGGAGAGACCCAGTACTTC